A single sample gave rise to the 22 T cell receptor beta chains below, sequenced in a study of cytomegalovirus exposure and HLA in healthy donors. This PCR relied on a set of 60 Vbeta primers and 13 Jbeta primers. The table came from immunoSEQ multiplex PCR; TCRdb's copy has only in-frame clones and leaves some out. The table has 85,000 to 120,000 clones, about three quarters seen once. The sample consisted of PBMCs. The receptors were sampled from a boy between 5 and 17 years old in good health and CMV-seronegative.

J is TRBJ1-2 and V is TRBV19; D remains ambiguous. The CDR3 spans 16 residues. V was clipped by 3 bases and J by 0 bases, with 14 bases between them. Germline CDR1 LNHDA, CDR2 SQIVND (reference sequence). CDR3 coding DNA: TGTGCCAGTAGTATTTACGGGTCCGGAGCTAACTATGGCTACACCTTC. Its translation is CASSIYGSGANYGYTF.

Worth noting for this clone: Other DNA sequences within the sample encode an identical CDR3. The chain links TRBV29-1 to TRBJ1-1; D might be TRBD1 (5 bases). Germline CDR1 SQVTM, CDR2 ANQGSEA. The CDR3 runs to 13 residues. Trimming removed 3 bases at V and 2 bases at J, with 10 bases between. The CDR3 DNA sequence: TGCAGCGTTGAGGGACTACTTAACACTGAAGCTTTCTTT. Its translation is CSVEGLLNTEAFF.

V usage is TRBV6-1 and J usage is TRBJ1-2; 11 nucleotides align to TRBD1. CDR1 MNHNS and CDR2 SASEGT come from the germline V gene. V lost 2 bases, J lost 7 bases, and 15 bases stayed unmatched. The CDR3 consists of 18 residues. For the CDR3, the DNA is TGTGCCAGCAGTGAAACCCCCGGACAGGGGGCCGTATCGCGTGGCTACACCTTC. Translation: CASSETPGQGAVSRGYTF.

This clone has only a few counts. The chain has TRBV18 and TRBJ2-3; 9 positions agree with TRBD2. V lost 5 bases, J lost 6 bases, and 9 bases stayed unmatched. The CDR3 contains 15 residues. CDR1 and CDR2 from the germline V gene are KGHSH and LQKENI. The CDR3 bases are TGTGCCAGCTCAACGACTAGCGGAGGGAGGGATACGCAGTATTTT. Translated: CASSTTSGGRDTQYF.

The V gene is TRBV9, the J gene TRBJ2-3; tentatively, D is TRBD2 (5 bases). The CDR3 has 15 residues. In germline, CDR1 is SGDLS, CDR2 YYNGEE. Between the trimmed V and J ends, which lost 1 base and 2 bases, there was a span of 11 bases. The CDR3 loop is CASSVSGLITDTQYF. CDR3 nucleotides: TGTGCCAGCAGCGTATCAGGACTGATCACAGATACGCAGTATTTT.

CDR3 sequence reads: CASTFWAGATEQYF. The DNA of the CDR3 is TGTGCCAGCACTTTTTGGGCGGGGGCTACGGAGCAGTACTTC. The genes are TRBV28 and TRBJ2-7, with D maybe TRBD2 (7 bases). CDR1 and CDR2 (germline): MDHEN, SYDVKM. V lost 7 bases, J lost 7 bases, and 20 bases lay in between. The CDR3 has 14 residues.

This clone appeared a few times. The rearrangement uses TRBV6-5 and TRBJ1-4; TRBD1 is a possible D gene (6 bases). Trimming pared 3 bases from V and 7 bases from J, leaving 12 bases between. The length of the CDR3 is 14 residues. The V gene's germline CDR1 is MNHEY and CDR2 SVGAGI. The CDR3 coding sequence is TGTGCCAGCAGTTATTCGACAGGACCTGAAAAACTGTTTTTT. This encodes CASSYSTGPEKLFF.

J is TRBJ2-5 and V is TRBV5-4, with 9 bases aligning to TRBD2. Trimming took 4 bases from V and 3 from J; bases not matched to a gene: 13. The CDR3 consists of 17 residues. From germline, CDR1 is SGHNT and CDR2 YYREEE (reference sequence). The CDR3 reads CASSPFVELAGEETQYF. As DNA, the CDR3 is TGTGCCAGCAGCCCCTTCGTGGAGTTAGCGGGAGAAGAGACCCAGTACTTC.

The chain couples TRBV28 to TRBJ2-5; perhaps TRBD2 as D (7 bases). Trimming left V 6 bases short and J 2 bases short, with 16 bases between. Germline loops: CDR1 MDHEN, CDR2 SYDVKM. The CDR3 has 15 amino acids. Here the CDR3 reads CASRSAGAGQETQYF. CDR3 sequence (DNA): TGTGCCAGCAGATCTGCGGGGGCGGGGCAAGAGACCCAGTACTTC. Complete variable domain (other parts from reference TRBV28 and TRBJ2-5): DVKVTQSSRYLVKRTGEKVFLECVQDMDHENMFWYRQDPGLGLRLIYFSYDVKMKEKGDIPEGYSVSREKKERFSLILESASTNQTSMYLCASRSAGAGQETQYFGPGTRLLVL.

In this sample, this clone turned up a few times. CDR3 nucleotides: TGTGCCAGCAGCGTACCCAGCCCTGGAGGACTCAATGAGCAGTTCTTC. Its protein is CASSVPSPGGLNEQFF. This chain joins TRBV9 and TRBJ2-1; a possible D gene is TRBD2 (5 bases). Germline values: CDR1 SGDLS, CDR2 YYNGEE. The CDR3 runs 16 residues. V was pared by 1 base and J by 6 bases, with 17 bases between.

In nucleotides, the CDR3 is TGTGCCAGCTCACGACGACAGGGAGTTTACGAGCAGTACTTC. It encodes CASSRRQGVYEQYF. The chain recombines TRBV18 with TRBJ2-7, with 7 positions matching TRBD1. The junction had 7 bases not matched to a gene; V was cut back by 4 bases and J by 4 bases. Germline CDR1 reads KGHSH; CDR2 reads LQKENI. This CDR3 is 14 amino acids long.

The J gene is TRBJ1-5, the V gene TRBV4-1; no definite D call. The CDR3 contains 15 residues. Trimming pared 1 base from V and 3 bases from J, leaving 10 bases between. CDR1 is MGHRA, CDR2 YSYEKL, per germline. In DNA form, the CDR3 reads TGCGCCAGCAGCCAAGCCACGGGTTTCAATCAGCCCCAGCATTTT. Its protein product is CASSQATGFNQPQHF.

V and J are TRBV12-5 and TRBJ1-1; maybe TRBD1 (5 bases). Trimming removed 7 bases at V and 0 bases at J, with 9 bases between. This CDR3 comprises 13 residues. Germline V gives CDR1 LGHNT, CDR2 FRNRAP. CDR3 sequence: CASAPGMNTEAFF. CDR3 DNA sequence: TGTGCTAGTGCCCCAGGGATGAACACTGAAGCTTTCTTT.

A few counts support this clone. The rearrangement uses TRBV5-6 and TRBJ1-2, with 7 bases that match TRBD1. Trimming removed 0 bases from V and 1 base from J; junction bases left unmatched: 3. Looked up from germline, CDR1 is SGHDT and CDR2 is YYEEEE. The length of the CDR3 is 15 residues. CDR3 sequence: CASSLGTGVNYGYTF. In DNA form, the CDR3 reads TGTGCCAGCAGCTTGGGGACAGGCGTTAACTATGGCTACACCTTC.

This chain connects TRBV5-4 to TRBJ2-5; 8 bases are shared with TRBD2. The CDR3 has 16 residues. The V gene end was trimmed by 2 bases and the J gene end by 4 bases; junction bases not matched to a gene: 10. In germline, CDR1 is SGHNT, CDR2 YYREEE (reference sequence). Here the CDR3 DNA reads TGTGCCAGCAGCTTTTTGGGACGGGAGGGCCGAGAGACCCAGTACTTC. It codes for CASSFLGREGRETQYF.

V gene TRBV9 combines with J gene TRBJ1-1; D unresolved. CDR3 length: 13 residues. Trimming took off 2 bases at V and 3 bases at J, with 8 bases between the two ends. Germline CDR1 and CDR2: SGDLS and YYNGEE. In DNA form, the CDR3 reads TGTGCCAGCAGCGTTGAACAAGACACTGAAGCTTTCTTT. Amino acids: CASSVEQDTEAFF.

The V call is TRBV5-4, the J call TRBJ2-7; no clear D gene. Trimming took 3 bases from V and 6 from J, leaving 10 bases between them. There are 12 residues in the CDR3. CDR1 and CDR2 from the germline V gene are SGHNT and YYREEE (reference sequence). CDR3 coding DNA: TGTGCCAGCAGCTCCTCTAGTGGCGAGCAGTACTTC. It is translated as CASSSSSGEQYF.

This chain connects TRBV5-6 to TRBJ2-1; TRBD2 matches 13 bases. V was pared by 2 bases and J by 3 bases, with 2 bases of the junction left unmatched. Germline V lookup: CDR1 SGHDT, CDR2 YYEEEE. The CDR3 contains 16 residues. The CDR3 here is CASSFGLAGDYNEQFF. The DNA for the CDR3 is TGTGCCAGCAGCTTCGGACTAGCGGGAGACTACAATGAGCAGTTCTTC.

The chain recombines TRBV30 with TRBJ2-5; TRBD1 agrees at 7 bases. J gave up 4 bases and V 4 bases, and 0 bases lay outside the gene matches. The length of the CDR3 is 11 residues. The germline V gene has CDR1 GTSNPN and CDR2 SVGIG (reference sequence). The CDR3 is CAWTGGETQYF. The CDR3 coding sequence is TGTGCCTGGACAGGGGGAGAGACCCAGTACTTC.

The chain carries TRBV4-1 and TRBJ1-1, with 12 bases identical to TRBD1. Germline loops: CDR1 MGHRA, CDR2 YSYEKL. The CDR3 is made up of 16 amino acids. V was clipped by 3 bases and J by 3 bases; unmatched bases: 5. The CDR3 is CASSQPGQGADTEAFF. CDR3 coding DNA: TGCGCCAGCAGCCAGCCGGGACAGGGGGCAGACACTGAAGCTTTCTTT.

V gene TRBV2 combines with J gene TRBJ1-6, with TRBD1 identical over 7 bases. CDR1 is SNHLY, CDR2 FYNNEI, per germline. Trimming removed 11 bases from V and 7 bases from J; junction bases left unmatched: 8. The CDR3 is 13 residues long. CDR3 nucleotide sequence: TGTGCCGGGAGACAGGGACCCAATTCACCCCTCCACTTT. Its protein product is CAGRQGPNSPLHF.

CDR3 sequence (DNA): TGCAGCGTTGAGAGGCGTAAAGCTTTCTTT. It translates to CSVERRKAFF. The V call is TRBV29-1, the J call TRBJ1-1, with D unclear. V shed 3 bases and J shed 9 bases, with 8 bases lying between them. The germline CDR1 and CDR2 sequences are SQVTM and ANQGSEA. The CDR3 is made up of 10 amino acids.